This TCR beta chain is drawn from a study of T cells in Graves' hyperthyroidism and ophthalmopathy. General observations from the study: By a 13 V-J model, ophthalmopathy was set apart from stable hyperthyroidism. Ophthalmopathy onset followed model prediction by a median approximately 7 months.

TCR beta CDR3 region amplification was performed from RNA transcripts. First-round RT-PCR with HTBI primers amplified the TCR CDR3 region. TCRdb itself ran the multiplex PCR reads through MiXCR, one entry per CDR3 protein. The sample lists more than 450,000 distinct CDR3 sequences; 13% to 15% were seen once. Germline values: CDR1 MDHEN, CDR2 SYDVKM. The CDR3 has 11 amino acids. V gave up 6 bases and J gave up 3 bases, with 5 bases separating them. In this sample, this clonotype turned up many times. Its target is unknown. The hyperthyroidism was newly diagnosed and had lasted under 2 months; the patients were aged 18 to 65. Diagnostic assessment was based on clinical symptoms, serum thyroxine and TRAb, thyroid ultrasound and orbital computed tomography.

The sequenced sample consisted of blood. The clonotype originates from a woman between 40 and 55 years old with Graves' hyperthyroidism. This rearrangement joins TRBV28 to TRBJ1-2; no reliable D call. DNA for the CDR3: TGTGCCAGCAGCACTTACTATGGCTACACCTTC. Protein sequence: CASSTYYGYTF.